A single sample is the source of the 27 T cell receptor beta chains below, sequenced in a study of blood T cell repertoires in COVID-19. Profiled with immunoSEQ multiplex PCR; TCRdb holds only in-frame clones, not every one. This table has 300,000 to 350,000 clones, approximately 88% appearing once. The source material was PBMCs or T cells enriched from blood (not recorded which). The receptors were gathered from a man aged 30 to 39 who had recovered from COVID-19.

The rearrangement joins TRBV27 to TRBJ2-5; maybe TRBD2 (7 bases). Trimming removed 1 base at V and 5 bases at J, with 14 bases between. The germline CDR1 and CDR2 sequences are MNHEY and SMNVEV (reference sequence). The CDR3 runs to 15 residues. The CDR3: CASSLWGGRGETQYF. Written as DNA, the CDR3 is TGTGCCAGCAGTTTATGGGGGGGGCGGGGTGAGACCCAGTACTTC.

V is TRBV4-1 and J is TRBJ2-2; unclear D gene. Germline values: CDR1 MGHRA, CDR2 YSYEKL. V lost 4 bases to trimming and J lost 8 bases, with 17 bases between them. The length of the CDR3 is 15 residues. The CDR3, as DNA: TGCGCCAGCAGCCCCCTCTCCCAATACGAGGGGGAGCTGTTTTTT. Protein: CASSPLSQYEGELFF.

The CDR3 sequence: CASSELGARTEAFF. The DNA of the CDR3 is TGTGCCAGCAGTGAACTGGGGGCGCGCACTGAAGCTTTCTTT. The chain joins TRBV6-1 to TRBJ1-1; D may be TRBD1 (6 bases). The germline V gene has CDR1 MNHNS and CDR2 SASEGT. Trimming removed 2 bases from V and 4 bases from J, with 11 bases in between. The CDR3 has 14 amino acids.

CDR3 nucleotide sequence: TGTGCCAGCAGCCCCCACGGGGGTCGCACCGGGGAGCTGTTTTTT. Its protein is CASSPHGGRTGELFF. This chain joins TRBV3-1 (or the pseudogene TRBV3-2) and TRBJ2-2, with D perhaps matching TRBD2 (6 bases). Germline CDR1 is LGHDT and CDR2 is YNNKEL (reference sequence). The germline V and J ends were trimmed by 4 bases and 4 bases, with 13 bases remaining between them. The CDR3 is 15 residues long.

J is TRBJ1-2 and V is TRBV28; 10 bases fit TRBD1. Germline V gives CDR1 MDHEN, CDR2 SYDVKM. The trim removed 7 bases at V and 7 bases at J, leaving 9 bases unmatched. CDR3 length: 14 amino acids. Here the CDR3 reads CASTRGQGGIGYTF. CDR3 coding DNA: TGTGCCAGCACACGCGGACAGGGGGGTATTGGCTACACCTTC.

CDR3 region: CASGGISDEKLFF. CDR3 sequence (DNA): TGTGCCAGTGGGGGCATATCGGACGAAAAACTGTTTTTT. The chain employs TRBV19 and TRBJ1-4; tentative D call: TRBD1 (6 bases). V was cut by 8 bases and J by 8 bases, with 15 bases left in between. This CDR3 has 13 residues. Germline CDR1 and CDR2: LNHDA and SQIVND (reference sequence).

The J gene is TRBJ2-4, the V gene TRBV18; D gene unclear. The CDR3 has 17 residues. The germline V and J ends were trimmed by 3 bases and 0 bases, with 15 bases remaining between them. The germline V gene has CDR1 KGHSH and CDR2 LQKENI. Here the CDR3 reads CASSPARSHIAKNIQYF. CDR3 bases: TGTGCCAGCTCACCGGCCCGATCCCACATAGCCAAAAACATTCAGTACTTC.

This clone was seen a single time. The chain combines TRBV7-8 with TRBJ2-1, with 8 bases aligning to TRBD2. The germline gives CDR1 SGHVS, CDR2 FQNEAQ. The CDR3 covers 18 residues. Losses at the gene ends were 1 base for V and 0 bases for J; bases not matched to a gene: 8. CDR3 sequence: CASSLDVGGGLSYNEQFF. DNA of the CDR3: TGTGCCAGCAGCTTAGACGTTGGCGGGGGGCTCTCCTACAATGAGCAGTTCTTC. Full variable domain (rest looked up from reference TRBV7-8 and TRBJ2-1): GAGVSQSPRYKVAKRGQDVALRCDPISGHVSLFWYQQALGQGPEFLTYFQNEAQLDKSGLPSDRFFAERPEGSVSTLKIQRTQQEDSAVYLCASSLDVGGGLSYNEQFFGPGTRLTVL.

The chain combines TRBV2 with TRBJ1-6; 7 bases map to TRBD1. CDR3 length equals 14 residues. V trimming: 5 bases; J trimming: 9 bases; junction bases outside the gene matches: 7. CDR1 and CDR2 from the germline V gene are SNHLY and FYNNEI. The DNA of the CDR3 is TGTGCCAGCAGTACAGGGGCACCGAGTTCACCCCTCCACTTT. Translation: CASSTGAPSSPLHF.

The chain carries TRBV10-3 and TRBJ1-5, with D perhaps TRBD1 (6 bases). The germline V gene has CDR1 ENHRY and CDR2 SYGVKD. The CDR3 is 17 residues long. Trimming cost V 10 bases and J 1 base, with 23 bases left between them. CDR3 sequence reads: CATSSGPQQGSNQPQHF. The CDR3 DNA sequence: TGTGCCACCTCGTCGGGCCCACAACAGGGAAGCAATCAGCCCCAGCATTTT.

The CDR3 here is CASSPSGNTFGYGYTF. DNA of the CDR3: TGTGCCAGCAGCCCCTCGGGAAACACTTTCGGCTATGGCTACACCTTC. This rearrangement joins TRBV7-2 to TRBJ1-2; D is unresolved. V was cut by 5 bases and J by 4 bases, with 20 bases left in between. The CDR3 covers 16 residues. Germline CDR1 and CDR2: SGHTA and FQGNSA. Drawing the rest from reference TRBV7-2 and TRBJ1-2, the complete variable domain is GAGVSQSPSNKVTEKGKDVELRCDPISGHTALYWYRQSLGQGLEFLIYFQGNSAPDKSGLPSDRFSAERTGGSVSTLTIQRTQQEDSAVYLCASSPSGNTFGYGYTFGSGTRLTVV.

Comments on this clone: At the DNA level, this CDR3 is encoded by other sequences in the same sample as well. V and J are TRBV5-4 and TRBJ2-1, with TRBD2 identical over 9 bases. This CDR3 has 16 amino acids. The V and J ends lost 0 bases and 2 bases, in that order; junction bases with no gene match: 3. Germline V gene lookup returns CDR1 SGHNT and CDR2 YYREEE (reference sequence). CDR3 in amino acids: CASSLAGGGAYNEQFF. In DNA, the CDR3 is TGTGCCAGCAGCTTGGCCGGCGGGGGGGCCTACAATGAGCAGTTCTTC.

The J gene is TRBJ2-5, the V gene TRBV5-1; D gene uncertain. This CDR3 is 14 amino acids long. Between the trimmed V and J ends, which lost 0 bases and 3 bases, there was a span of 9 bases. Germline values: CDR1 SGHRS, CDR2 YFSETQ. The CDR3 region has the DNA TGCGCCAGCAGCTTGGGACGGCTAGAAGAGACCCAGTACTTC. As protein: CASSLGRLEETQYF.

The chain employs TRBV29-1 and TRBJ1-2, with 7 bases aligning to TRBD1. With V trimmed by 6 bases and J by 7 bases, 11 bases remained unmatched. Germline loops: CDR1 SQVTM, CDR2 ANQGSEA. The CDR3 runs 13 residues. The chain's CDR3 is CSVQGLLLGGYTF. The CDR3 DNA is TGCAGCGTACAGGGGTTGTTGCTAGGTGGCTACACCTTC. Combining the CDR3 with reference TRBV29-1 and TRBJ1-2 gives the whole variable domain SAVISQKPSRDICQRGTSLTIQCQVDSQVTMMFWYRQQPGQSLTLIATANQGSEATYESGFVIDKFPISRPNLTFSTLTVSNMSPEDSSIYLCSVQGLLLGGYTFGSGTRLTVV.

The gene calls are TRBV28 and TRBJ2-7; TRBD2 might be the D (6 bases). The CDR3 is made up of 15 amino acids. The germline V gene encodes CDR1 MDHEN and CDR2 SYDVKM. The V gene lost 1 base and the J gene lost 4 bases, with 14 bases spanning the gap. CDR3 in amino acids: CASSLSRGRGYEQYF. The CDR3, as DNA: TGTGCCAGCAGTTTATCCCGGGGCCGGGGGTACGAGCAGTACTTC.

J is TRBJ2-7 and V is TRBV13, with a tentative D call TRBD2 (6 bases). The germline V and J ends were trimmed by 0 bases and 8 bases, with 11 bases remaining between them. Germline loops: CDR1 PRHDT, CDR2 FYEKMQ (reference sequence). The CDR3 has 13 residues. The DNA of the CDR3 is TGTGCCAGCAGCTTAGGCGTAGGAGGGAAGCAGTACTTC. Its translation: CASSLGVGGKQYF.

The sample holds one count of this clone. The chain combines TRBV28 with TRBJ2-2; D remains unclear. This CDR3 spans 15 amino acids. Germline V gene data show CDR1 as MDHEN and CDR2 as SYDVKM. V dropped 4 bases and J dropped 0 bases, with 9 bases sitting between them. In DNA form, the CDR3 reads TGTGCCAGCAGTTCCCGGGTCCCGAACACCGGGGAGCTGTTTTTT. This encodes CASSSRVPNTGELFF.

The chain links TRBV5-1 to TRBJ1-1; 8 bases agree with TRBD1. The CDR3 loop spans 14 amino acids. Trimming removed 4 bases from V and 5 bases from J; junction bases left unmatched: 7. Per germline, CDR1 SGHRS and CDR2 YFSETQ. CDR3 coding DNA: TGCGCCAGCAGCCTAGGACAGGGATGGACTGAAGCTTTCTTT. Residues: CASSLGQGWTEAFF.

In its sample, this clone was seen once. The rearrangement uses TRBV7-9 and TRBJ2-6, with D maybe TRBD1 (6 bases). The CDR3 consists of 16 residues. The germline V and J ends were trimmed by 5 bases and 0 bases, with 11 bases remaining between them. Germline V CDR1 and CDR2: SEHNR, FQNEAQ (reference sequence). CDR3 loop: CASSLTGPSGANVLTF. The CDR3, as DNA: TGTGCCAGCAGCCTGACAGGTCCCTCTGGGGCCAACGTCCTGACTTTC. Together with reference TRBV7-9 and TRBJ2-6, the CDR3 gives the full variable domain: DTGVSQNPRHKITKRGQNVTFRCDPISEHNRLYWYRQTLGQGPEFLTYFQNEAQLEKSRLLSDRFSAERPKGSFSTLEIQRTEQGDSAMYLCASSLTGPSGANVLTFGAGSRLTVL.

CDR3 DNA: TGTGCCAGCTCATCGGTGACAGGGGGGTCACCCCTCCACTTT. This codes for CASSSVTGGSPLHF. This chain uses TRBV18 with TRBJ1-6; 9 bases match TRBD1. CDR3 size: 14 residues. After removal of 5 bases from V and 10 bases from J, the junction contained 6 bases not matched to a gene. The V gene's germline CDR1 is KGHSH and CDR2 LQKENI.

The chain's CDR3 is CSVETSGGALSTQYF. The CDR3 nucleotides read TGCAGCGTTGAGACTAGCGGGGGGGCTTTATCTACGCAGTATTTT. The V gene is TRBV29-1, the J gene TRBJ2-3, with 14 positions matching TRBD2. The ends lost 3 bases at V and 8 bases at J; junction bases unmatched: 7. The CDR3 runs 15 residues. Germline loops: CDR1 SQVTM, CDR2 ANQGSEA.

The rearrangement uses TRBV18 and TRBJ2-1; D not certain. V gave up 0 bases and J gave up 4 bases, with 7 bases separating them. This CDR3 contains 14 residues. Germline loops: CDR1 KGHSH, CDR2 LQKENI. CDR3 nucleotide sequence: TGTGCCAGCTCACCACCGGTAGTTTACAATGAGCAGTTCTTC. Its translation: CASSPPVVYNEQFF. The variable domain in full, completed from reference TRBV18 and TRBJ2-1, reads NAGVMQNPRHLVRRRGQEARLRCSPMKGHSHVYWYRQLPEEGLKFMVYLQKENIIDESGMPKERFSAEFPKEGPSILRIQQVVRGDSAAYFCASSPPVVYNEQFFGPGTRLTVL.

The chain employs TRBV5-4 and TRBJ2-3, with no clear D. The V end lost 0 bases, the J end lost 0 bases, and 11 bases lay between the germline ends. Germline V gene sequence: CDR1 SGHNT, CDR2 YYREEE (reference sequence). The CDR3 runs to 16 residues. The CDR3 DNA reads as TGTGCCAGCAGCTTGGCTTTCCAGACTAGCACAGATACGCAGTATTTT. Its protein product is CASSLAFQTSTDTQYF.

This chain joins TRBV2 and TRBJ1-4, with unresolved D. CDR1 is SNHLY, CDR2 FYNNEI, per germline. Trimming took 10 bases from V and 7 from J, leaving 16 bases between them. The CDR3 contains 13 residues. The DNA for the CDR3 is TGTGCCACAGCAGGCGTATTTGGTGAAAAACTGTTTTTT. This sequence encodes CATAGVFGEKLFF.

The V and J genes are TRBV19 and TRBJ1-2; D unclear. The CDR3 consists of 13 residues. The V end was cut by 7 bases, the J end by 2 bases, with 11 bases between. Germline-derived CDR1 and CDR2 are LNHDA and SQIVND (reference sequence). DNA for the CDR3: TGTGCCAGTACCATCAGGTTAAACTATGGCTACACCTTC. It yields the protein CASTIRLNYGYTF.

The CDR3 DNA sequence: TGTGCCAGCAGGCGGGGACTTTCCACAGATACGCAGTATTTT. Protein: CASRRGLSTDTQYF. V gene TRBV27 combines with J gene TRBJ2-3, with D maybe TRBD2 (6 bases). This CDR3 contains 14 residues. Germline lookup yields CDR1 MNHEY and CDR2 SMNVEV (reference sequence). The V end was cut by 6 bases, the J end by 2 bases, with 12 bases between.

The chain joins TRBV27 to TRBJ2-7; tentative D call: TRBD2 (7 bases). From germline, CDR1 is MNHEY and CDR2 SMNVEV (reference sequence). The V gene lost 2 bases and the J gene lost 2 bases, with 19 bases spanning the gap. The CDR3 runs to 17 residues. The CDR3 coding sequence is TGTGCCAGCAGTTTAGGGGGGGGGACACAATACCCCTACGAGCAGTACTTC. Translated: CASSLGGGTQYPYEQYF.